This T cell receptor beta chain was sequenced in a study of lymphopenia after photon versus proton radiotherapy. Germline CDR1 and CDR2: MNHEY and SVGAGI. V gave up 7 bases and J gave up 10 bases, with 13 bases separating them. The CDR3 contains 12 residues. TCRdb's copy holds only in-frame clones and misses some; the assay was immunoSEQ multiplex PCR. The repertoire holds about 5,000 clones, more than 70% seen once, with 15% to 20% in the top ten. Sample: peripheral blood, taken from a patient treated with photon-based radiotherapy. The chain combines TRBV6-5 with TRBJ1-4; D remains unclear. This sequence was found in a man aged 30 to 45 with gastric cancer. The CDR3 reads CASTRAGGKLFF. CDR3 nucleotides: TGTGCCAGCACTCGGGCCGGCGGAAAACTGTTTTTT.